The T cell receptor (beta chain) described here comes from a study of T cell clones after liver transplantation. The overall study: Standard immunosuppression, with no induction, continued until 12-24 months after transplant.

On this clone itself: As yet, its antigen is unknown.

V dropped 1 base and J dropped 5 bases, with 13 bases sitting between them. CDR1 is SGHVS, CDR2 FNYEAQ, per germline. The CDR3 has 15 residues. Only in-frame clones appear in the TCRdb table, and some are missing; sequencing was by immunoSEQ multiplex PCR. The repertoire consists of 50,000 to 60,000 clones, with roughly 71% occurring once and the leading ten covering around 9.7%. Regarding the study as a whole: Graft donor-reactive T cells possibly entered the graft instead of undergoing deletion.

The sequence was collected from a human patient who received a liver transplant. Some T cells may originate from the graft donor. The V and J genes are TRBV7-6 and TRBJ2-3; TRBD2 is a possible D gene (6 bases). Here the sequenced sample was CD4+ T cells from blood, taken at the 22-month timepoint. The CDR3: CASSLGGVLGDTQYF. The DNA of the CDR3 is TGTGCCAGCAGCTTAGGGGGGGTACTTGGAGATACGCAGTATTTT.